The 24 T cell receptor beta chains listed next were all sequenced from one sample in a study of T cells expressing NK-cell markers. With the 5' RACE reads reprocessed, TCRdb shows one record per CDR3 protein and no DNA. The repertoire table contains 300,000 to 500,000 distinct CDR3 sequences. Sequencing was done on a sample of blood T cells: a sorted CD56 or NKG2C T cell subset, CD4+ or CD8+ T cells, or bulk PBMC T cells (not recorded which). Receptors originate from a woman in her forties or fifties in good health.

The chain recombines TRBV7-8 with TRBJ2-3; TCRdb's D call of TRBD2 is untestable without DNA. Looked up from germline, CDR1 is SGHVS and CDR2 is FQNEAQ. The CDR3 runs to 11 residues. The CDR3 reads CASRDYGAQYF.

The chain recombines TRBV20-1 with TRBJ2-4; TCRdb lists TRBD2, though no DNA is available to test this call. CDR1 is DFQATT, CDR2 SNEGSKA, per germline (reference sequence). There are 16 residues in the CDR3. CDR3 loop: CSARDALARAKNIQYF.

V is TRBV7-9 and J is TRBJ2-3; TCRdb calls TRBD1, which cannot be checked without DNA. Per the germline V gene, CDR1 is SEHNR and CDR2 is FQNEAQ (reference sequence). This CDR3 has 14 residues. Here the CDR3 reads CASTNREGTDTQYF.

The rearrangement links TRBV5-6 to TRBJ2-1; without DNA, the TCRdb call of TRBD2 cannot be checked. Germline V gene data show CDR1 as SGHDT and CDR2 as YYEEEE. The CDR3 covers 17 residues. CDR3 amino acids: CASSSMTGTIGYNEQFF.

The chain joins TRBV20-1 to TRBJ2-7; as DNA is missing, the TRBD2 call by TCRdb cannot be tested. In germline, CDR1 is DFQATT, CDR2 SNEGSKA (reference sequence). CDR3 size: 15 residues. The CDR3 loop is CSASETAGRTYEQYF.

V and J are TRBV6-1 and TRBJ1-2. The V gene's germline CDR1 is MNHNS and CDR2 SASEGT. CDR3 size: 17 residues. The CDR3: CASSEDERWGRDDGYTF.

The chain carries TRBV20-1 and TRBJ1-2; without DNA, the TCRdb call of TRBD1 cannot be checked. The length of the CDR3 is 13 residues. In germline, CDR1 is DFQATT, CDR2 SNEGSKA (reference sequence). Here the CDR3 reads CSARNVQEGGYTF.

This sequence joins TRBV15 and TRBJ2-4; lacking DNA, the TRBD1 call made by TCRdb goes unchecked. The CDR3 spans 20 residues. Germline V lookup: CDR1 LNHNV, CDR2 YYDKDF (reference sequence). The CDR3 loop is CATSRLRTAIGGVSQNIQYF.

This CDR3 is CATSDWGDSNGKNIQYF. The chain is built from TRBV24-1 and TRBJ2-4; the TCRdb call, TRBD2, lacks DNA for checking. CDR3 length: 17 residues. CDR1 is KGHDR, CDR2 SFDVKD, per germline.

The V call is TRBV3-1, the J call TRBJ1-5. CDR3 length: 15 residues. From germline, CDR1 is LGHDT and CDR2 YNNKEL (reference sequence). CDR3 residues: CASSQGLYSNQPQHF. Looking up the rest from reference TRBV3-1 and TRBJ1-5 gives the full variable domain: DTAVSQTPKYLVTQMGNDKSIKCEQNLGHDTMYWYKQDSKKFLKIMFSYNNKELIINETVPNRFSPKSPDKAHLNLHINSLELGDSAVYFCASSQGLYSNQPQHFGDGTRLSIL.

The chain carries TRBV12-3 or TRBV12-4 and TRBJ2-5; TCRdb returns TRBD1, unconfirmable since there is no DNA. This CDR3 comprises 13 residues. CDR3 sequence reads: CASSWERKETQYF.

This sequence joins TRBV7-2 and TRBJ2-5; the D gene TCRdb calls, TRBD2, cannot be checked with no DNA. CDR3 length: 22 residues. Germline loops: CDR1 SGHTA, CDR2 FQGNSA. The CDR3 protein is CASRVSGRGVAGGPTVDGTQYF.

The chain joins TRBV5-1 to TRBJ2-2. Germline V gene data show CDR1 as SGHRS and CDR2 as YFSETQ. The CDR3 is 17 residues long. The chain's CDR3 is CASSSGGGARNTGELFF.

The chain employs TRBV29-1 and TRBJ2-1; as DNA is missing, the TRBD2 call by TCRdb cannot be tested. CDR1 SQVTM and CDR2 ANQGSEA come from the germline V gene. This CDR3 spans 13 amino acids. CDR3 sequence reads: CSVEGLAGAEQFF.

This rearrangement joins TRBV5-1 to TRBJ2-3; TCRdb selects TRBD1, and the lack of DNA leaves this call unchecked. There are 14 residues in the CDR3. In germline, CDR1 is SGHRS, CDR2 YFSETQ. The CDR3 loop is CASSRDVGMDTQYF.

Here the CDR3 reads CASSVRGPGGPDTQYF. The chain links TRBV12-3 or TRBV12-4 to TRBJ2-3; the D call of TRBD1 rests on TCRdb alone, since no DNA is present to check it. The CDR3 covers 16 residues.

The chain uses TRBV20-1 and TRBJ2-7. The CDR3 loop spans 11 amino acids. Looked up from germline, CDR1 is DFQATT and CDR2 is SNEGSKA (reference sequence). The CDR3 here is CSAKDGSEQYF.

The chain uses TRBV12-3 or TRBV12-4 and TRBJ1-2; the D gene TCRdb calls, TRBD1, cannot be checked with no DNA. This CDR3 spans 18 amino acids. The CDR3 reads CASSDKDRAPSWSYGYTF.

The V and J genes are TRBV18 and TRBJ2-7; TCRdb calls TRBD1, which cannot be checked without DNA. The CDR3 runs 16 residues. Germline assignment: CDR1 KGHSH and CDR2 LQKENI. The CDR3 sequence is CASSPLGAHLFYEQYF.

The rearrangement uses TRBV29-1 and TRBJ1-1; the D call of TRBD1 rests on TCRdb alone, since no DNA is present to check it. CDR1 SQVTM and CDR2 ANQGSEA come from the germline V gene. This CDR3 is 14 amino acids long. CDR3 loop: CSVNIQGRDTEAFF.

CDR3 in amino acids: CASSLVANGELFF. This chain links TRBV27 with TRBJ2-2. Germline lookup yields CDR1 MNHEY and CDR2 SMNVEV (reference sequence). This CDR3 is 13 amino acids long.

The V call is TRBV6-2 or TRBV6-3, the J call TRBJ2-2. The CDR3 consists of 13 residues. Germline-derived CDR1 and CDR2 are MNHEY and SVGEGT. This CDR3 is CASSLGRTGELFF.

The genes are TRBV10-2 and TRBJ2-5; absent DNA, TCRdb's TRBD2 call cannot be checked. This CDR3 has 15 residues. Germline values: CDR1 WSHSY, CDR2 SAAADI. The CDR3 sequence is CASATGTSGKKTQYF.

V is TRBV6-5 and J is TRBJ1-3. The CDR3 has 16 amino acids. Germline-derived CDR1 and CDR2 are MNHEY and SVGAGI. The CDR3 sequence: CASSYGPLTSGNTIYF.